The 8 T cell receptor beta chains presented below share a single source sample, sequenced in a study of blood T cell repertoires in COVID-19. Measured with immunoSEQ multiplex PCR; TCRdb has only the in-frame clones, and not every one. The table includes fewer than 250,000 clones, around 85% detected once. Sequencing input: PBMCs or T cells enriched from blood (not recorded which). Every receptor here comes from a woman between 50 and 59 years old with acute COVID-19.

The gene calls are TRBV6-6 and TRBJ2-7; 11 nucleotides align to TRBD2. Germline trimming cut 7 bases from V and 0 bases from J; bases unmatched to any gene: 8. The CDR3 totals 16 residues. Germline V gene data show CDR1 as MNHNY and CDR2 as SVGAGI (reference sequence). Here the CDR3 reads CASKSASGGFSYEQYF. The CDR3 DNA sequence: TGTGCCAGCAAGTCGGCTAGCGGGGGGTTCTCCTACGAGCAGTACTTC.

The V call is TRBV5-1, the J call TRBJ1-2, with 7 nucleotides matching TRBD1. The germline gives CDR1 SGHRS, CDR2 YFSETQ. The CDR3 consists of 13 residues. V was pared by 2 bases and J by 6 bases, with 4 bases of the junction left unmatched. The CDR3: CASSFTGEDGYTF. The CDR3 DNA sequence: TGCGCCAGCAGCTTCACAGGGGAGGATGGCTACACCTTC.

The sample holds one count of this clone. The chain links TRBV28 to TRBJ1-5, with unresolved D. The germline gives CDR1 MDHEN, CDR2 SYDVKM. The CDR3 consists of 15 residues. V shed 5 bases and J shed 3 bases, with 14 bases lying between them. In DNA, the CDR3 is TGTGCCAGCAGTGCTCCAGGAGGGATCAATCAGCCCCAGCATTTT. Its protein product is CASSAPGGINQPQHF. Using reference TRBV28 and TRBJ1-5 for the parts outside the CDR3, the full variable domain is DVKVTQSSRYLVKRTGEKVFLECVQDMDHENMFWYRQDPGLGLRLIYFSYDVKMKEKGDIPEGYSVSREKKERFSLILESASTNQTSMYLCASSAPGGINQPQHFGDGTRLSIL.

The chain couples TRBV30 to TRBJ2-7; TRBD1 matches 10 bases. The V segment lost 7 bases and the J segment 2 bases; nucleotides outside the gene matches: 11. Germline V gene sequence: CDR1 GTSNPN, CDR2 SVGIG (reference sequence). The CDR3 runs 15 residues. CDR3 in amino acids: CALTSGTGAAYEQYF. The CDR3 DNA follows: TGTGCCTTGACCTCCGGGACAGGGGCGGCCTACGAGCAGTACTTC.

The genes are TRBV24-1 and TRBJ2-1, with 7 nucleotides matching TRBD1. This CDR3 contains 15 residues. Per the germline V gene, CDR1 is KGHDR and CDR2 is SFDVKD. The J segment lost 8 bases and the V segment lost 3 bases, leaving 9 bases of the junction unmatched. The CDR3 region has the DNA TGTGCCACCAGTGATACTCGACAGGGTGGCCATGAGCAGTTCTTC. Encoded protein: CATSDTRQGGHEQFF.

The chain is built from TRBV4-2 and TRBJ1-5, with a weak D call TRBD1 (5 bases). Trimming removed 2 bases at V and 5 bases at J, with 10 bases between. The CDR3 is made up of 14 amino acids. The germline gives CDR1 LGHNA, CDR2 YNFKEQ. For the CDR3, the DNA is TGTGCCAGCAGCCAACTTTCCAGGGATCAGCCCCAGCATTTT. This gives the protein CASSQLSRDQPQHF.

The chain combines TRBV29-1 with TRBJ1-1, with TRBD1 matching over 8 bases. The germline gives CDR1 SQVTM, CDR2 ANQGSEA. Trimming at V came to 3 bases and at J to 1 base, leaving 4 bases not matched to a gene. The CDR3 has 14 amino acids. CDR3 in DNA: TGCAGCGTTGATTTCGGGACAGGGAACACTGAAGCTTTCTTT. The encoded protein is CSVDFGTGNTEAFF.

The rearrangement links TRBV5-1 to TRBJ1-4, with 10 bases lining up with TRBD1. CDR1 and CDR2 from the germline V gene are SGHRS and YFSETQ. V lost 4 bases to trimming and J lost 5 bases; unmatched junction nucleotides: 2. The CDR3 sequence is 14 residues long. This CDR3 reads CASSRDRGNEKLFF. In nucleotides, the CDR3 is TGCGCCAGCAGCCGGGACAGGGGAAATGAAAAACTGTTTTTT.